Shown below are 30 T cell receptor beta chains from a single sample sequenced in a study of OX40 agonist ivuxolimab in advanced cancers. Here immunoSEQ multiplex PCR was the method, and the copy in TCRdb shows in-frame clones only, minus some. The table includes some 15,000 clones, approximately 86% detected once. This specimen consisted of CD4+ or CD8+ T cells sorted from blood, obtained in a trial of the OX40 agonist ivuxolimab. These receptors were taken from an adult with an advanced solid tumor such as melanoma, head and neck, liver or kidney cancer.

The chain employs TRBV11-2 and TRBJ1-1; TRBD1 matches 8 bases. Germline-derived CDR1 and CDR2 are SGHAT and FQNNGV. Trimming cost V 2 bases and J 6 bases; bases outside gene matches: 11. This CDR3 region has 16 residues. In nucleotides, the CDR3 is TGTGCCAGCAGCTTATTACCGGGACAGGTAGGCCCTGAAGCTTTCTTT. Translated: CASSLLPGQVGPEAFF.

The V call is TRBV2, the J call TRBJ1-5; D gene ambiguous. Trimming cost V 7 bases and J 4 bases, with 11 bases left between them. CDR3 length: 13 residues. Germline V gene lookup returns CDR1 SNHLY and CDR2 FYNNEI. CDR3 in DNA: TGTGCCAGCACCCAGCTTCCTAATCAGCCCCAGCATTTT. Translating it yields CASTQLPNQPQHF.

The V and J genes are TRBV7-9 and TRBJ2-7; D may be TRBD1 (5 bases). This CDR3 has 13 residues. Trimming left V 2 bases short and J 3 bases short, with 8 bases between. Germline V lookup: CDR1 SEHNR, CDR2 FQNEAQ (reference sequence). CDR3 loop: CASSLRQFYEQYF. CDR3 nucleotide sequence: TGTGCCAGCAGCTTAAGACAGTTCTACGAGCAGTACTTC.

The chain employs TRBV5-1 and TRBJ2-5; D gene uncertain. This CDR3 is 13 amino acids long. Germline CDR1 reads SGHRS; CDR2 reads YFSETQ. V shed 0 bases and J shed 2 bases, with 5 bases lying between them. The CDR3 loop reads CASSLGYQETQYF. The CDR3 DNA reads as TGCGCCAGCAGCTTGGGTTATCAAGAGACCCAGTACTTC.

The chain joins TRBV18 to TRBJ1-3, with 9 bases matching TRBD1. The CDR3 has 16 amino acids. Germline CDR1 KGHSH, CDR2 LQKENI. Germline trimming cut 9 bases from V and 7 bases from J; bases unmatched to any gene: 16. The CDR3, as DNA: TGTGCCAGTCAAACAACTCCGGGACAGGGAAGGAACACCATATATTTT. Translation gives CASQTTPGQGRNTIYF.

The rearrangement joins TRBV4-1 to TRBJ1-2; TRBD1 might be the D (6 bases). V lost 0 bases and J lost 3, with 11 bases in between. Germline V gives CDR1 MGHRA, CDR2 YSYEKL. The CDR3 is 15 amino acids. CDR3 in DNA: TGCGCCAGCAGCCAAGACGAAACAGGGTACTATGGCTACACCTTC. Its protein product is CASSQDETGYYGYTF.

This chain joins TRBV27 and TRBJ2-5; 10 positions agree with TRBD2. The J call may be in error: the DNA end matches TRBJ2-7 better. Germline CDR1 reads MNHEY; CDR2 reads SMNVEV (reference sequence). CDR3 size: 14 residues. The CDR3 DNA reads TGTGCCAGCCGAGGACTAGCGGACTCCTACGAGCAGTACTTC. Its protein product is CASRGLADSYEQYF.

The rearrangement joins TRBV7-6 to TRBJ2-2, with a possible D match to TRBD2 (5 bases). The CDR3 length is 15 residues. V gave up 2 bases and J gave up 6 bases, with 13 bases separating them. Germline loops: CDR1 SGHVS, CDR2 FNYEAQ. Written as DNA, the CDR3 is TGTGCCAGCAGCTTAATGGGAGACGTCGCCGGGGAGCTGTTTTTT. Translated, it gives CASSLMGDVAGELFF. The whole variable domain, filled in from reference TRBV7-6 and TRBJ2-2, reads GAGVSQSPRYKVTKRGQDVALRCDPISGHVSLYWYRQALGQGPEFLTYFNYEAQQDKSGLPNDRFSAERPEGSISTLTIQRTEQRDSAMYRCASSLMGDVAGELFFGEGSRLTVL.

This chain links TRBV7-8 with TRBJ1-1; the D is unclear. The CDR3 has 15 amino acids. Trimming pared 1 base from V and 1 base from J, leaving 10 bases between. Germline V gene sequence: CDR1 SGHVS, CDR2 FQNEAQ. CDR3 sequence: CASSLEPQWNTEAFF. The CDR3 DNA follows: TGTGCCAGCAGCTTAGAACCCCAGTGGAACACTGAAGCTTTCTTT. Variable domain in full (rest from reference TRBV7-8 and TRBJ1-1): GAGVSQSPRYKVAKRGQDVALRCDPISGHVSLFWYQQALGQGPEFLTYFQNEAQLDKSGLPSDRFFAERPEGSVSTLKIQRTQQEDSAVYLCASSLEPQWNTEAFFGQGTRLTVV.

This clone appeared once. The chain joins TRBV9 to TRBJ1-5, with D possibly matching TRBD1 (5 bases). V was cut by 3 bases and J by 6 bases, with 10 bases left in between. The CDR3 extends over 13 amino acids. Germline V gives CDR1 SGDLS, CDR2 YYNGEE. CDR3: CASSGTGGQPQHF. Written as DNA, the CDR3 is TGTGCCAGCAGCGGGACGGGGGGTCAGCCCCAGCATTTT. Based on the CDR3 plus reference TRBV9 and TRBJ1-5, the full variable domain is DSGVTQTPKHLITATGQRVTLRCSPRSGDLSVYWYQQSLDQGLQFLIQYYNGEERAKGNILERFSAQQFPDLHSELNLSSLELGDSALYFCASSGTGGQPQHFGDGTRLSIL.

The chain combines TRBV10-3 with TRBJ2-2, with TRBD2 identical over 12 bases. The CDR3 extends over 16 amino acids. With V trimmed by 5 bases and J by 3 bases, 4 bases remained unmatched. Germline V CDR1 and CDR2: ENHRY, SYGVKD. The DNA of the CDR3 is TGTGCCATCAGTTCTAGCGGGAGGGCCGACACCGGGGAGCTGTTTTTT. Encoded protein: CAISSSGRADTGELFF.

J is TRBJ2-3 and V is TRBV10-1, with a weak D call TRBD1 (7 bases). V lost 4 bases to trimming and J lost 5 bases, with 13 bases between them. The V gene's germline CDR1 is WNHNN and CDR2 SYGVQD (reference sequence). This CDR3 comprises 14 residues. The CDR3: CASSARQGGDTQYF. DNA of the CDR3: TGCGCCAGCAGTGCAAGACAGGGAGGAGATACGCAGTATTTT.

This chain links TRBV2 with TRBJ2-2; D might be TRBD1 (5 bases). The CDR3 spans 12 residues. Trimming removed 7 bases from V and 6 bases from J, with 9 bases in between. Germline-derived CDR1 and CDR2 are SNHLY and FYNNEI. DNA for the CDR3: TGTGCCAGCACCGAAGGGGCCGGGGAGCTGTTTTTT. Translation: CASTEGAGELFF.

The V and J genes are TRBV10-1 and TRBJ2-1; 9 bases are shared with TRBD2. Germline V gene sequence: CDR1 WNHNN, CDR2 SYGVQD (reference sequence). This CDR3 is 13 amino acids long. Trimming took 4 bases from V and 13 from J; bases not matched to a gene: 8. CDR3 sequence: CASSAAGGPAQFF. The CDR3 region has the DNA TGCGCCAGCAGTGCTGCGGGAGGGCCCGCCCAGTTCTTC.

The chain recombines TRBV11-3 with TRBJ1-2; TRBD1 matches at 7 bases. Unmatched junction bases numbered 9, after V lost 1 base and J lost 4 bases. Germline V gene lookup returns CDR1 SGHNT and CDR2 YENEEA. This CDR3 contains 16 residues. CDR3 nucleotides: TGTGCCAGCAGCTTAGGGATGGGACAGAACCTCTATGGCTACACCTTC. It encodes CASSLGMGQNLYGYTF.

The genes are TRBV12-5 and TRBJ2-5; possible D gene TRBD2, 5 bases. The CDR3 covers 12 residues. From germline, CDR1 is LGHNT and CDR2 FRNRAP. The ends were cut back, 1 base at V and 5 bases at J, with 5 bases in the middle. CDR3 residues: CASGLGGETQYF. The CDR3 DNA is TGTGCTAGTGGTTTGGGCGGGGAGACCCAGTACTTC.

The table lists this clone with a few counts. This sequence joins TRBV9 and TRBJ2-3, with D perhaps given as TRBD1 or TRBD2 (5 bases each). The germline CDR1 and CDR2 sequences are SGDLS and YYNGEE. There are 16 residues in the CDR3. Trimming took off 6 bases at V and 2 bases at J, with 19 bases between the two ends. The CDR3 DNA is TGTGCCAGCACCTACGGGGCAGCATTTTCCACAGATACGCAGTATTTT. It yields the protein CASTYGAAFSTDTQYF.

The chain uses TRBV7-9 and TRBJ2-3; unclear D gene. The germline gives CDR1 SEHNR, CDR2 FQNEAQ (reference sequence). This CDR3 spans 14 amino acids. V was clipped by 2 bases and J by 0 bases, with 6 bases between them. As DNA, the CDR3 is TGTGCCAGCAGCTTAATGGTGAGCACAGATACGCAGTATTTT. It codes for CASSLMVSTDTQYF.

The V gene is TRBV6-5, the J gene TRBJ1-2; 10 bases align to TRBD1. Germline V lookup: CDR1 MNHEY, CDR2 SVGAGI. V was clipped by 10 bases and J by 6 bases; unmatched bases: 8. The CDR3 contains 13 residues. CDR3 sequence (DNA): TGTGCCATCCGGGACAGGGGAAAGGATGGCTACACCTTC. Protein product: CAIRDRGKDGYTF.

The chain combines TRBV5-4 with TRBJ1-6; 10 positions agree with TRBD1. The CDR3 has 15 amino acids. Germline CDR1 SGHNT, CDR2 YYREEE (reference sequence). Unmatched junction bases numbered 11, after V lost 4 bases and J lost 13 bases. As DNA, the CDR3 is TGTGCCAGCAGCGCCGGACAGGGGGTTCAGTATCCCCTCCACTTT. This gives the protein CASSAGQGVQYPLHF.

The genes are TRBV5-1 and TRBJ1-6, with no clear D. This CDR3 region has 14 residues. The germline V gene encodes CDR1 SGHRS and CDR2 YFSETQ. V was cut by 0 bases and J by 10 bases, with 11 bases left in between. CDR3 coding DNA: TGCGCCAGCAGCTTGGGAAATAGGGAATCACCCCTCCACTTT. Translation: CASSLGNRESPLHF.

The rearrangement links TRBV10-3 to TRBJ2-2; D could derive from TRBD1 or TRBD2 (5 bases each). Germline V gene data show CDR1 as ENHRY and CDR2 as SYGVKD. The CDR3 is 13 residues long. Trimming left V 7 bases short and J 3 bases short, with 9 bases between. The CDR3 here is CAIKGSYTGELFF. In DNA form, the CDR3 reads TGTGCCATCAAGGGGAGCTACACCGGGGAGCTGTTTTTT.

The chain couples TRBV7-3 to TRBJ2-1, with 8 bases lining up with TRBD2. The germline gives CDR1 SGHTA, CDR2 FQGTGA. This CDR3 comprises 15 residues. Germline trimming cut 2 bases from V and 3 bases from J; bases unmatched to any gene: 3. The CDR3 DNA sequence: TGTGCCAGCAGCTTATATGCGGGAGGCTACAATGAGCAGTTCTTC. Protein sequence: CASSLYAGGYNEQFF.

The rearrangement links TRBV5-1 to TRBJ2-1; D possibly corresponds to TRBD1 (5 bases). V shed 4 bases and J shed 7 bases, with 12 bases lying between them. The CDR3 runs 13 residues. The germline gives CDR1 SGHRS, CDR2 YFSETQ. In DNA form, the CDR3 reads TGCGCCAGCAGCATGGCAGGGAAGAATGAGCAGTTCTTC. Translation: CASSMAGKNEQFF.

The CDR3 nucleotides read TGTGCCAGTAGTGCTCCGGGACCCCCCTACGAGCAGTACTTC. As protein: CASSAPGPPYEQYF. The J gene is TRBJ2-7, the V gene TRBV19; the D gene could be TRBD1 or TRBD2 (5 bases each). The CDR3 spans 14 residues. The V end was cut by 5 bases, the J end by 2 bases, with 13 bases between. The germline V gene encodes CDR1 LNHDA and CDR2 SQIVND (reference sequence).

The rearrangement joins TRBV28 to TRBJ1-4, with a tentative D call TRBD1 (6 bases). The germline gives CDR1 MDHEN, CDR2 SYDVKM. This CDR3 region has 14 residues. The germline V and J ends were trimmed by 6 bases and 8 bases, with 16 bases remaining between them. The CDR3 reads CASSPGGAGEKLFF. The CDR3 DNA follows: TGTGCCAGCAGCCCGGGGGGGGCTGGGGAAAAACTGTTTTTT.

The chain recombines TRBV7-3 with TRBJ1-2, with a tentative D call TRBD1 (5 bases). Germline lookup yields CDR1 SGHTA and CDR2 FQGTGA. V lost 2 bases and J 8 bases, leaving 18 bases between the germline ends. The CDR3 runs to 15 residues. The CDR3 bases are TGTGCCAGCAGCTTAGATGTTAGGGACCCGCGGGGCTACACCTTC. Protein: CASSLDVRDPRGYTF.

The chain has TRBV9 and TRBJ1-5, with D unclear. This CDR3 region has 14 residues. V dropped 0 bases and J dropped 0 bases, with 4 bases sitting between them. Germline lookup yields CDR1 SGDLS and CDR2 YYNGEE. The CDR3 sequence is CASSVGSSNQPQHF. The CDR3 bases are TGTGCCAGCAGCGTAGGCAGTAGCAATCAGCCCCAGCATTTT. The full variable domain, its missing parts supplied by reference TRBV9 and TRBJ1-5, is DSGVTQTPKHLITATGQRVTLRCSPRSGDLSVYWYQQSLDQGLQFLIQYYNGEERAKGNILERFSAQQFPDLHSELNLSSLELGDSALYFCASSVGSSNQPQHFGDGTRLSIL.

V is TRBV28 and J is TRBJ2-7; D gene uncertain. The CDR3 loop spans 14 amino acids. Trimming left V 2 bases short and J 5 bases short, with 13 bases between. CDR1 MDHEN and CDR2 SYDVKM come from the germline V gene. The CDR3 coding sequence is TGTGCCAGCAGTTTACTTGGGTCCAAGGACGAGCAGTACTTC. This encodes CASSLLGSKDEQYF.

The chain couples TRBV7-9 to TRBJ1-4, with D uncertain. The V and J ends lost 2 bases and 3 bases respectively, with 10 bases between them. The CDR3 length is 15 residues. Germline CDR1 and CDR2: SEHNR and FQNEAQ (reference sequence). CDR3: CASSLSQNSNEKLFF. In DNA, the CDR3 is TGTGCCAGCAGCTTATCCCAGAACTCTAATGAAAAACTGTTTTTT. Filled out from reference TRBV7-9 and TRBJ1-4, the complete variable domain reads DTGVSQNPRHKITKRGQNVTFRCDPISEHNRLYWYRQTLGQGPEFLTYFQNEAQLEKSRLLSDRFSAERPKGSFSTLEIQRTEQGDSAMYLCASSLSQNSNEKLFFGSGTQLSVL.